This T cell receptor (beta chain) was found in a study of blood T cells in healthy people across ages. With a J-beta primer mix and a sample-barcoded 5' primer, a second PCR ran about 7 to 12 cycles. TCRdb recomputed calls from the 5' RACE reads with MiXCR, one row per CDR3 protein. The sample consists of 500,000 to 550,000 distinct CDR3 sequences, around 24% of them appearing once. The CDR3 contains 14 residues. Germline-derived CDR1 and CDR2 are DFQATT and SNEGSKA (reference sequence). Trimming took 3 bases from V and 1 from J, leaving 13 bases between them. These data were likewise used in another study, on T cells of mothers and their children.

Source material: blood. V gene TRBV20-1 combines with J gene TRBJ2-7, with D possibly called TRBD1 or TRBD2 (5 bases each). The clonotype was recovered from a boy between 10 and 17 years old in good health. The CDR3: CSARGVGVSYEQYF. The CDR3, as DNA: TGCAGTGCTAGGGGGGTCGGGGTGTCCTACGAGCAGTACTTC.